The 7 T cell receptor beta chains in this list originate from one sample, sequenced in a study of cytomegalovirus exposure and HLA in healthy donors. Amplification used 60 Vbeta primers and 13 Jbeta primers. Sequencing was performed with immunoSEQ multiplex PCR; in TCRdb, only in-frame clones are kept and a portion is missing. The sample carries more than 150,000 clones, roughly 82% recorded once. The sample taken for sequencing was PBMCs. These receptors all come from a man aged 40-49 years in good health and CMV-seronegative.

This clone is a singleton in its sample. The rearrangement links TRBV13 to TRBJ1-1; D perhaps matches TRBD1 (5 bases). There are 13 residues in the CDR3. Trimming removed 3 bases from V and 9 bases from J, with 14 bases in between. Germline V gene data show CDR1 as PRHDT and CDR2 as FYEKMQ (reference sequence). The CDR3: CASSLGHGTQAFF. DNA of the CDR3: TGTGCCAGCAGCTTGGGCCACGGGACTCAAGCTTTCTTT. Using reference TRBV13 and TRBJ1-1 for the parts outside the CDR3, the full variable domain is AAGVIQSPRHLIKEKRETATLKCYPIPRHDTVYWYQQGPGQDPQFLISFYEKMQSDKGSIPDRFSAQQFSDYHSELNMSSLELGDSALYFCASSLGHGTQAFFGQGTRLTVV.

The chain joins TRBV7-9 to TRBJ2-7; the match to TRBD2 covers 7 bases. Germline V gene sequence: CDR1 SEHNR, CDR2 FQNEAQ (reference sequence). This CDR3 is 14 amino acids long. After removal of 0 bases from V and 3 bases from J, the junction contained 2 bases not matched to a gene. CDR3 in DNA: TGTGCCAGCAGCTTAGCTCGGGGGGTCTACGAGCAGTACTTC. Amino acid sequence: CASSLARGVYEQYF.

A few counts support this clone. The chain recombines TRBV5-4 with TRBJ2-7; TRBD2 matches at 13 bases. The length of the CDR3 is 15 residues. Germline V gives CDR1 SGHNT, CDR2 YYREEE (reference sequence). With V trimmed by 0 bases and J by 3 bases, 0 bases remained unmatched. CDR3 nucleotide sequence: TGTGCCAGCAGCTTGGGGACTAGCGGGGGCTACGAGCAGTACTTC. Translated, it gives CASSLGTSGGYEQYF. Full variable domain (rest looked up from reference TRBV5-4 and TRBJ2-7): ETGVTQSPTHLIKTRGQQVTLRCSSQSGHNTVSWYQQALGQGPQFIFQYYREEENGRGNFPPRFSGLQFPNYSSELNVNALELDDSALYLCASSLGTSGGYEQYFGPGTRLTVT.

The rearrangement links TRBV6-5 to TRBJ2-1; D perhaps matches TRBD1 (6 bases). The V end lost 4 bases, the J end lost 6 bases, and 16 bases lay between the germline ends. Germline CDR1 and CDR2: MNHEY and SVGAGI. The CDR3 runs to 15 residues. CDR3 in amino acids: CASSFARQTGNEQFF. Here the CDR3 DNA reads TGTGCCAGCAGTTTCGCGAGACAGACAGGCAATGAGCAGTTCTTC.

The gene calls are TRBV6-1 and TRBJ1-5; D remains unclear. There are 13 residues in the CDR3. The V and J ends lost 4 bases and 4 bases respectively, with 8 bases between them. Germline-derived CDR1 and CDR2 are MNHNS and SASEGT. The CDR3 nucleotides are TGTGCCAGCAGTGGCGAGCCAAATCAGCCCCAGCATTTT. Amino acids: CASSGEPNQPQHF.

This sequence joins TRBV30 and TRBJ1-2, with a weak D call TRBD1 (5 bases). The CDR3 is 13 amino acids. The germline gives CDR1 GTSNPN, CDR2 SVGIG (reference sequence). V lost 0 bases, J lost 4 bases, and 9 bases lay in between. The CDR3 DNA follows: TGTGCCTGGAGTGTGCAGGGAGGCTATGGCTACACCTTC. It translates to CAWSVQGGYGYTF.

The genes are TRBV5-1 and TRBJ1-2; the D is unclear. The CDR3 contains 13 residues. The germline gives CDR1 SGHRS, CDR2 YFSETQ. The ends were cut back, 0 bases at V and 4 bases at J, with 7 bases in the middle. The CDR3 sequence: CASSLVEGYGYTF. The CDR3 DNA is TGCGCCAGCAGCTTGGTTGAGGGCTATGGCTACACCTTC.